These 2 T cell receptor beta chains came from one sample sequenced in a study of CD8 T cells in ankylosing spondylitis. General study points: A TCR beta motif made of under 10 highly homologous variants seemed typical of ankylosing spondylitis blood.

No antigens are known for them. MiXCR, applied by TCRdb to the 5' RACE reads, yields one record per CDR3 protein. The data hold about 700,000 distinct CDR3 sequences, with under 20% observed a single time. The source material was blood, either unsorted or a sorted T cell fraction (not recorded which). These receptors were collected from a male donor with ankylosing spondylitis.

This clonotype was seen more than once but under ten times. V is TRBV12-3 or TRBV12-4 and J is TRBJ1-5; 8 nucleotides match TRBD1. Germline trimming cut 6 bases from V and 7 bases from J; bases unmatched to any gene: 8. The CDR3 spans 14 residues. This CDR3 reads CASSSRQGSQPQHF. CDR3 in DNA: TGTGCCAGCAGCTCACGACAGGGGAGCCAGCCCCAGCATTTT.

The chain recombines TRBV20-1 with TRBJ2-7, with unresolved D. V lost 5 bases and J 0 bases, leaving 11 bases between the germline ends. This CDR3 is 13 amino acids long. Germline V gives CDR1 DFQATT, CDR2 SNEGSKA (reference sequence). The CDR3 DNA reads TGCAGTGCTCCAGACAAAACCTCCTACGAGCAGTACTTC. This translates into CSAPDKTSYEQYF.